This T cell receptor beta chain was observed in a study of tumor-infiltrating lymphocytes in primary liver carcinoma. Background on the study: Stage T1-T3 N0M0 tumors spanned roughly 4 to 11 cm. Productive TCRbeta read counts per sample ran from roughly 3.5 to 7.1 million and were similar across tissue types. Study findings and constraints: The difference in top-250-clone fraction between tumors and blood was significant, favoring tumors (p = 0.039). Paired tumor-adjacent and tumor-blood samples overlapped less than tumor region pairs did.

Production of TCR beta cDNA used 500 ng total RNA together with a constant-region primer. Three-round nested multiplex PCR performed with slightly modified ARM-PCR produced the TCR beta libraries. Each CDR3 protein gets one entry after TCRdb re-called the multiplex PCR reads with MiXCR. The profile shows 150,000 to 200,000 distinct CDR3 sequences, approximately 86% of them singletons. Ten or more counts support this clonotype. Its antigen is unknown. The source material, roughly 18-30 mg of unsorted bulk tissue, was used to co-extract RNA and DNA. Sequenced sample: tumor tissue from primary liver carcinoma. This TCR derives from a man in his forties with primary liver carcinoma and hepatitis B virus infection.

CDR3 loop: CASSYRQGNYGYTF. CDR3 sequence (DNA): TGTGCCAGCAGCTATAGACAGGGGAACTATGGCTACACCTTC. V and J are TRBV13 and TRBJ1-2; TRBD1 aligns across 8 bases. Germline lookup yields CDR1 PRHDT and CDR2 FYEKMQ (reference sequence). The CDR3 is 14 amino acids. The J segment lost 2 bases and the V segment lost 4 bases, leaving 3 bases of the junction unmatched.